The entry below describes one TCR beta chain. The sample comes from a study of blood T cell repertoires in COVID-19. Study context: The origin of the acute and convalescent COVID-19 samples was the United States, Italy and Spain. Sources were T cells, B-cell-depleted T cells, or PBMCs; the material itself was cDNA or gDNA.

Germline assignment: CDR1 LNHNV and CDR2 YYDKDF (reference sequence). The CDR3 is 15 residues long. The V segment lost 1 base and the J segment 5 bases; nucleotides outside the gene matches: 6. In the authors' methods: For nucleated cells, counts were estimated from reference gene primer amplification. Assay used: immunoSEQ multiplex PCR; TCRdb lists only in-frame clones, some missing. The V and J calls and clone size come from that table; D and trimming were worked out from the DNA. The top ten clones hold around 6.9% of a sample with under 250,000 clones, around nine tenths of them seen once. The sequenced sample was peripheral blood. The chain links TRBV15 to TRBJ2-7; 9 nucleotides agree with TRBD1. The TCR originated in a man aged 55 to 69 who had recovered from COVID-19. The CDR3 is CATSRGWDRDHEQYF. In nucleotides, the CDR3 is TGTGCCACCAGCAGAGGCTGGGACAGGGACCACGAGCAGTACTTC.